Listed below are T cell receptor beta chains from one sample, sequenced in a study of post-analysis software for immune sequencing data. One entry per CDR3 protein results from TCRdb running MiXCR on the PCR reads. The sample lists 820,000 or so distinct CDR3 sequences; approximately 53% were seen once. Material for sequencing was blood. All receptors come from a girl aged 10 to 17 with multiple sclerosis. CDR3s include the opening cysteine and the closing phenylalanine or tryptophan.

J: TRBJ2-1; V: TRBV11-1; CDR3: CASSSPSGAYNEQFF
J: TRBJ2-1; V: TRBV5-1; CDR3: CASSLGQLAGGNEQFF
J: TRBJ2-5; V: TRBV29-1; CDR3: CSGRTGETQYF
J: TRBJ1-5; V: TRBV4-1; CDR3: CASSQDSGLRQPQHF
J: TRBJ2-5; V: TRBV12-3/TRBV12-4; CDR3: CASTDRGRRETQYF
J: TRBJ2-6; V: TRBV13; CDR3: CASSAGPISGANVLTF
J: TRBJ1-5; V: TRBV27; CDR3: CASSSKFLGVNSQPQHF
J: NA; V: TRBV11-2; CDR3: CASSLAGTGYHEQYF
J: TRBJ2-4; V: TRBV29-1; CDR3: CSVTLEGNIQYF
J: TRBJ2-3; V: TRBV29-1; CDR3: CSVLLHLTDTQYF
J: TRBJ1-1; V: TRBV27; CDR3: CASSSRQGDTEAFF
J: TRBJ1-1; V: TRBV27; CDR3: CASSLLTNTEAFF
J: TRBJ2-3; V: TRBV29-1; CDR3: CSVALLARLDTQYF
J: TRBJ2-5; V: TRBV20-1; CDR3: CSARGEGETQYF
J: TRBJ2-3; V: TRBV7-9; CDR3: CASSLSQGGGAGDAQYF
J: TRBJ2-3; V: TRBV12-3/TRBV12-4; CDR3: CASSFGTRTDTEYF
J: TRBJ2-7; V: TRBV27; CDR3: CASMQAASYEQYF
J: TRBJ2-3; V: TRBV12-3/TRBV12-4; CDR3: CASMGMPDTQYF
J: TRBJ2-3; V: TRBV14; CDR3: CASSQKERPGPLNWADTQYF
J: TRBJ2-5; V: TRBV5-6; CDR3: CASSQIAGETQYF
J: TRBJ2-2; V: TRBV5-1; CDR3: CASVGYGELFF
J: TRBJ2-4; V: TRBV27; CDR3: CASSFRNIQYF
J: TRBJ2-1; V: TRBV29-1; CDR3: CSVDRGRLNEQFF
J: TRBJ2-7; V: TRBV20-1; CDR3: CSAARDPGSEQYF
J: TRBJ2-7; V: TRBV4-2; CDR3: CASSQEAFAGTSYEQYF
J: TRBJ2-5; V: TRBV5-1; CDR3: CASSPVAGGEETQYF
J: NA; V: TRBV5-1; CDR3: CASSAGTSTLVEQYF